These 25 T cell receptor beta chains came from one sample sequenced in a study of CD8 T cells in Susac syndrome. RNA was extracted with the RNeasy kit, and a quantity of about 0.45 to 1 ug was reverse transcribed using random hexamers. TCRdb re-called the immunoSEQ multiplex PCR reads through MiXCR, storing one row per CDR3 protein. The sample lists about 120,000 distinct CDR3 sequences, around 94% occurring once. Material: CD8+ T cells from PBMCs. These receptors all come from a human donor with Susac syndrome.

V usage is TRBV6-1 and J usage is TRBJ2-1; D perhaps matches TRBD2 (7 bases). There are 14 residues in the CDR3. The V end lost 5 bases, the J end lost 7 bases, and 15 bases lay between the germline ends. Germline CDR1 reads MNHNS; CDR2 reads SASEGT. Here the CDR3 reads CASSWGGAANEQFF. In DNA form, the CDR3 reads TGTGCCAGCAGTTGGGGGGGGGCCGCGAATGAGCAGTTCTTC.

This chain connects TRBV20-1 to TRBJ1-2; D is unclear. Trimming cost V 4 bases and J 3 bases, with 18 bases left between them. Germline loops: CDR1 DFQATT, CDR2 SNEGSKA (reference sequence). This CDR3 region has 15 residues. For the CDR3, the DNA is TGCAGTGCTAACCCTGGGAGGAGCCCTTACTATGGCTACACCTTC. The encoded protein is CSANPGRSPYYGYTF.

The chain combines TRBV7-6 with TRBJ2-1; a weak D match, TRBD2 (6 bases). Germline CDR1 reads SGHVS; CDR2 reads FNYEAQ. Trimming removed 8 bases from V and 1 base from J, with 15 bases in between. This CDR3 region has 15 residues. The CDR3, as DNA: TGTGCCAGCCAACCCCAGGGAGGTTCCTACAATGAGCAGTTCTTC. Protein sequence: CASQPQGGSYNEQFF.

V is TRBV13 and J is TRBJ1-1; D is perhaps TRBD1 (5 bases). There are 12 residues in the CDR3. The germline V gene encodes CDR1 PRHDT and CDR2 FYEKMQ (reference sequence). V gave up 3 bases and J gave up 4 bases, with 6 bases separating them. This chain's CDR3 is CASSLGTTEAFF. In DNA, the CDR3 is TGTGCCAGCAGCTTGGGGACCACTGAAGCTTTCTTT. The full variable domain, in which reference TRBV13 and TRBJ1-1 provide the parts outside the CDR3, is AAGVIQSPRHLIKEKRETATLKCYPIPRHDTVYWYQQGPGQDPQFLISFYEKMQSDKGSIPDRFSAQQFSDYHSELNMSSLELGDSALYFCASSLGTTEAFFGQGTRLTVV.

The V gene is TRBV6-7, the J gene TRBJ1-1, with 8 bases identical to TRBD1. TRBV6-7 is an open reading frame whose function is uncertain. Trimming cost V 4 bases and J 7 bases; bases outside gene matches: 8. This CDR3 has 14 amino acids. CDR3 sequence reads: CASSSRTGTGEAFF. DNA for the CDR3: TGTGCCAGCAGTTCCCGGACAGGGACGGGTGAAGCTTTCTTT.

The chain uses TRBV7-9 and TRBJ2-7; D is possibly TRBD1 (5 bases). Germline CDR1 is SEHNR and CDR2 is FQNEAQ (reference sequence). CDR3 length: 15 residues. V lost 0 bases to trimming and J lost 2 bases, with 11 bases between them. The chain's CDR3 is CASSLAQGTTYEQYF. In nucleotides, the CDR3 is TGTGCCAGCAGCTTAGCGCAGGGAACAACCTACGAGCAGTACTTC.

This chain connects TRBV14 to TRBJ1-1, with TRBD1 as a possible D gene (6 bases). V gave up 1 base and J gave up 0 bases, with 18 bases separating them. Germline values: CDR1 SGHDN, CDR2 FVKESK. This CDR3 contains 18 residues. The CDR3 DNA follows: TGTGCCAGCAGCCAAGCTCCGGGGGCGGGGTGGATGAACACTGAAGCTTTCTTT. Translated, it gives CASSQAPGAGWMNTEAFF. The whole variable domain, filled in from reference TRBV14 and TRBJ1-1, reads EAGVTQFPSHSVIEKGQTVTLRCDPISGHDNLYWYRRVMGKEIKFLLHFVKESKQDESGMPNNRFLAERTGGTYSTLKVQPAELEDSGVYFCASSQAPGAGWMNTEAFFGQGTRLTVV.

The chain uses TRBV13 and TRBJ1-1, with D perhaps TRBD1 (6 bases). Germline CDR1 is PRHDT and CDR2 is FYEKMQ (reference sequence). The V and J ends lost 1 base and 4 bases respectively, with 13 bases between them. The CDR3 loop spans 15 amino acids. The CDR3 DNA is TGTGCCAGCAGCTTAGTTCGGGGGCGGGGCACTGAAGCTTTCTTT. Its translation: CASSLVRGRGTEAFF.

The chain has TRBV29-1 and TRBJ1-4; the match to TRBD1 covers 9 bases. The CDR3 contains 13 residues. Germline CDR1 is SQVTM and CDR2 is ANQGSEA. With V trimmed by 6 bases and J by 5 bases, 4 bases remained unmatched. The CDR3: CSVTGTGNEKLFF. CDR3 nucleotides: TGCAGCGTGACCGGGACAGGGAATGAAAAACTGTTTTTT.

This chain joins TRBV13 and TRBJ1-2, with 9 bases that match TRBD1. V shed 3 bases and J 6 bases; nucleotides not matched to a gene: 5. Germline V CDR1 and CDR2: PRHDT, FYEKMQ (reference sequence). This CDR3 is 14 amino acids long. The CDR3 sequence: CASSLTGGDDGYTF. The CDR3 DNA reads as TGTGCCAGCAGCTTGACAGGGGGTGATGATGGCTACACCTTC.

The V call is TRBV15, the J call TRBJ1-2; TRBD1 aligns across 10 bases. The CDR3 totals 13 residues. Trimming took 6 bases from V and 8 from J; bases not matched to a gene: 6. Germline V gives CDR1 LNHNV, CDR2 YYDKDF (reference sequence). The CDR3 loop reads CATSPTGGLGYTF. DNA of the CDR3: TGTGCCACCAGTCCGACAGGGGGCTTGGGCTACACCTTC.

This chain connects TRBV20-1 to TRBJ1-5; 7 bases align to TRBD1. There are 15 residues in the CDR3. V was clipped by 0 bases and J by 1 base; unmatched bases: 3. Germline V lookup: CDR1 DFQATT, CDR2 SNEGSKA (reference sequence). As DNA, the CDR3 is TGCAGTGCTAGAGATTCGGACAGGAGCAATCAGCCCCAGCATTTT. Amino acid sequence: CSARDSDRSNQPQHF.

This chain uses TRBV12-3 or TRBV12-4 with TRBJ1-4, with a possible D match to TRBD1 (5 bases). The CDR3 length is 15 residues. Trimming shortened V by 3 bases and J by 2 bases, and 10 bases separated the two germline ends. The CDR3 loop is CASSFRGATNEKLFF. For the CDR3, the DNA is TGTGCCAGCAGTTTTCGCGGGGCCACTAATGAAAAACTGTTTTTT.

The chain links TRBV5-1 to TRBJ1-1, with D perhaps matching TRBD1 (5 bases). Germline-derived CDR1 and CDR2 are SGHRS and YFSETQ. Between the trimmed V and J ends, which lost 0 bases and 3 bases, there was a span of 12 bases. This CDR3 is 15 amino acids long. The DNA for the CDR3 is TGCGCCAGCAGCTTGGAGACGGGGGGAGACACTGAAGCTTTCTTT. This encodes CASSLETGGDTEAFF.

This rearrangement joins TRBV13 to TRBJ2-7; 7 bases are a match to TRBD1. The ends lost 5 bases at V and 0 bases at J; junction bases unmatched: 7. This CDR3 has 15 amino acids. Germline CDR1 PRHDT, CDR2 FYEKMQ (reference sequence). The CDR3, as DNA: TGTGCCAGCAGCATGGGGACAGAACTCTCCTACGAGCAGTACTTC. Translation: CASSMGTELSYEQYF.

The chain employs TRBV12-3 or TRBV12-4 and TRBJ1-5; tentatively, D is TRBD1 (6 bases). Trimming shortened V by 5 bases and J by 0 bases, and 11 bases separated the two germline ends. This CDR3 is built from 15 residues. DNA of the CDR3: TGTGCCAGCAGTCCCAAGACAGGTAGCAATCAGCCCCAGCATTTT. Its translation: CASSPKTGSNQPQHF.

This chain joins TRBV12-3 or TRBV12-4 and TRBJ2-3; no definite D call. The V and J ends lost 3 bases and 2 bases respectively, with 12 bases between them. This CDR3 contains 15 residues. The CDR3 nucleotides are TGTGCCAGCAGTTTTCGAGCGAACTACACAGATACGCAGTATTTT. Protein sequence: CASSFRANYTDTQYF.

The chain links TRBV29-1 to TRBJ2-7; D tentatively reads TRBD1 or TRBD2 (5 bases each). This CDR3 spans 14 amino acids. The germline CDR1 and CDR2 sequences are SQVTM and ANQGSEA. The V and J ends lost 0 bases and 2 bases respectively, with 11 bases between them. CDR3 sequence (DNA): TGCAGCGTTGAAGAAGTGGGGGTCGCCTACGAGCAGTACTTC. Its protein is CSVEEVGVAYEQYF.

CDR3 amino acids: CASSPGNNEQFF. The CDR3 coding sequence is TGTGCCAGCAGTCCCGGGAACAATGAGCAGTTCTTC. The chain combines TRBV2 with TRBJ2-1, with D perhaps TRBD2 (5 bases). This CDR3 spans 12 amino acids. Germline V gene data show CDR1 as SNHLY and CDR2 as FYNNEI. V dropped 5 bases and J dropped 5 bases, with 7 bases sitting between them.

The chain couples TRBV10-3 to TRBJ2-5; no firm D call. Deletions cut 3 bases from V and 2 bases from J, with 7 bases between. The germline V gene has CDR1 ENHRY and CDR2 SYGVKD. This CDR3 region has 13 residues. The CDR3 spells CAISDDLQETQYF. The CDR3 bases are TGTGCCATCAGTGACGACCTACAAGAGACCCAGTACTTC.

The rearrangement uses TRBV29-1 and TRBJ2-1; 9 positions agree with TRBD2. The trim removed 7 bases at V and 2 bases at J, leaving 9 bases unmatched. Germline values: CDR1 SQVTM, CDR2 ANQGSEA. This CDR3 has 15 residues. The CDR3: CSAGPLAGTYNEQFF. The CDR3, as DNA: TGCAGCGCAGGGCCGCTAGCGGGGACCTACAATGAGCAGTTCTTC.

The V gene is TRBV7-9, the J gene TRBJ2-1, with D possibly matching TRBD2 (7 bases). The germline V gene encodes CDR1 SEHNR and CDR2 FQNEAQ (reference sequence). The CDR3 is made up of 16 amino acids. Trimming shortened V by 5 bases and J by 7 bases, and 21 bases separated the two germline ends. CDR3 residues: CASSRPGGLSRNEQFF. In DNA form, the CDR3 reads TGTGCCAGCAGCCGACCCGGGGGGCTTAGTAGGAATGAGCAGTTCTTC.

The chain employs TRBV13 and TRBJ2-3, with D maybe TRBD1 (6 bases). Per the germline V gene, CDR1 is PRHDT and CDR2 is FYEKMQ (reference sequence). CDR3 size: 15 residues. The ends were cut back, 5 bases at V and 1 base at J, with 13 bases in the middle. The CDR3, as DNA: TGTGCCAGCAGCGCGGCGGCAGGGGGCACAGATACGCAGTATTTT. Its protein product is CASSAAAGGTDTQYF.

The chain is built from TRBV5-1 and TRBJ2-3; 9 bases align to TRBD2. Unmatched junction bases numbered 9, after V lost 7 bases and J lost 3 bases. Germline assignment: CDR1 SGHRS and CDR2 YFSETQ. The CDR3 extends over 15 amino acids. CDR3 sequence: CASCERGAVTDTQYF. The CDR3 DNA is TGCGCCAGCTGCGAGCGGGGGGCAGTAACAGATACGCAGTATTTT.

The chain uses TRBV9 and TRBJ2-7; D is unclear. Between the trimmed V and J ends, which lost 2 bases and 3 bases, there was a span of 15 bases. This CDR3 region has 15 residues. From germline, CDR1 is SGDLS and CDR2 YYNGEE. The CDR3 protein is CASSVYSRAYYEQYF. The CDR3 nucleotides read TGTGCCAGCAGCGTTTATTCCCGGGCTTACTACGAGCAGTACTTC.